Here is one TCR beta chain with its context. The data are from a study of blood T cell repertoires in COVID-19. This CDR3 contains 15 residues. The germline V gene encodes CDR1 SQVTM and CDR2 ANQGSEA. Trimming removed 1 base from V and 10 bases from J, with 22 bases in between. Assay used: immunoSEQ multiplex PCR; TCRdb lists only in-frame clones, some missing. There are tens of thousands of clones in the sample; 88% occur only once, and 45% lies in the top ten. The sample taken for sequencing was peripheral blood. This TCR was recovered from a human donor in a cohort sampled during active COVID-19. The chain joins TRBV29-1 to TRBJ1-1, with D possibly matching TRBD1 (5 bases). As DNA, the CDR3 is TGCAGCGTTGAAGTGGGTAGTATATTCTCGGGGGGAGCTTTCTTT. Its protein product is CSVEVGSIFSGGAFF.